The rows below give T cell receptor beta chains drawn from one sample of a study of sequential checkpoint blockade in melanoma. Data came from immunoSEQ multiplex PCR; TCRdb stores just in-frame clones and leaves some out. This repertoire shows 12,000 to 15,000 clones, 52% found once; its top ten account for around 15%. The specimen comprised CD8+ T cells sorted from blood (inferred from file names), sampled from a patient given nivolumab and ipilimumab in sequence. These receptors were collected from a human donor with melanoma. Both conserved end residues are part of each CDR3. The D gene is left open where the match is weak. Clone size is shown for a subset of rows, as once, few, many or a class of expanded clone.

cdr3_length	clone_size	v_call	j_call	d_call	cdr3_aa	cdr3_nt
15	.	TRBV27	TRBJ1-5	TRBD1	CASSSGTGVNQPQHF	TGTGCCAGCAGTTCGGGGACAGGAGTCAATCAGCCCCAGCATTTT
15	few	TRBV5-3	TRBJ2-1	TRBD2	CASSLALAGDNEQFF	TGTGCCAGCAGCTTGGCACTAGCGGGAGACAATGAGCAGTTCTTC
13	medium-sized	TRBV28	TRBJ1-6	TRBD1	CASGTALNSPLHF	TGTGCCAGTGGGACAGCGCTCAATTCACCCCTCCACTTT
15	.	TRBV6-1	TRBJ2-7	TRBD1	CASSHLGQGVHEQYF	TGTGCCAGCAGTCACCTGGGACAGGGGGTCCACGAGCAGTACTTC
12	few	TRBV7-6	TRBJ1-1	.	CASSLSDTEAFF	TGTGCCAGCAGCTTGTCCGACACTGAAGCTTTCTTT
15	once	TRBV6-1	TRBJ2-7	.	CASSEISHSTYEQYF	TGTGCCAGCAGTGAAATCAGCCATAGCACCTACGAGCAGTACTTC
16	few	TRBV9	TRBJ1-3	.	CASSVIESGFGNTIYF	TGTGCCAGCAGCGTAATCGAGAGCGGCTTTGGAAACACCATATATTTT
14	.	TRBV27	TRBJ2-7	TRBD1	CASSPRTGAYEQYF	TGTGCCAGCAGTCCACGGACAGGGGCGTACGAGCAGTACTTC
18	.	TRBV21-1	TRBJ2-2	.	CASSTAVGGPSNTGELFF	TGTGCCAGCAGCACAGCCGTTGGGGGCCCCTCGAACACCGGGGAGCTGTTTTTT
17	.	TRBV14	TRBJ2-7	TRBD2	CASSQVSPGLGSYEQYF	TGTGCCAGCAGCCAAGTGTCCCCGGGACTAGGTTCCTACGAGCAGTACTTC
13	.	TRBV7-9	TRBJ2-1	TRBD2	CASSVSGRDEQFF	TGTGCCAGCAGCGTAAGCGGGAGGGATGAGCAGTTCTTC
14	few	TRBV15	TRBJ1-4	.	CATSHITTNEKLFF	TGTGCCACCAGTCACATCACAACTAATGAAAAACTGTTTTTT
12	once	TRBV13	TRBJ1-1	TRBD1	CASSTGVTEAFF	TGTGCCAGTTCGACAGGGGTCACTGAAGCTTTCTTT
12	.	TRBV30	TRBJ2-2	.	CAWSPYYGELFF	TGTGCCTGGAGTCCTTACTACGGGGAGCTGTTTTTT
14	.	TRBV5-1	TRBJ2-7	TRBD1	CASSGDRVRGEQYF	TGCGCCAGCAGCGGGGACAGGGTCCGAGGAGAGCAGTACTTC
15	.	TRBV14	TRBJ1-3	.	CASSQDVFSGNTIYF	TGTGCCAGCAGCCAAGATGTCTTCTCTGGAAACACCATATATTTT
14	.	TRBV6-1	TRBJ1-1	.	CASSLSLGQTEAFF	TGTGCCAGCTCACTAAGTCTCGGACAGACTGAAGCTTTCTTT
15	few	TRBV6-4	TRBJ2-1	TRBD1	CASSEGTGGLDEQFF	TGTGCCAGCAGTGAAGGGACAGGGGGCCTCGATGAGCAGTTCTTC
13	.	TRBV7-2	TRBJ1-2	.	CASSLEGGYGYTF	TGTGCCAGCAGCTTAGAGGGAGGCTATGGCTACACCTTC
15	few	TRBV7-2	TRBJ2-1	TRBD2	CASSLSGGAINEQFF	TGTGCCAGCAGCCTTAGCGGGGGGGCCATCAATGAGCAGTTCTTC
16	.	TRBV19	TRBJ2-7	TRBD1	CASSPFGTGYPYEQYF	TGTGCCAGTAGTCCCTTTGGGACAGGGTACCCCTACGAGCAGTACTTC
16	.	TRBV5-1	TRBJ2-7	TRBD1	CASSGVKGAHAYEQYF	TGCGCCAGCAGCGGAGTTAAGGGGGCCCACGCTTACGAGCAGTACTTC
14	.	TRBV5-1	TRBJ2-7	.	CASSLLGGLNEQYF	TGCGCCAGCAGCTTGTTGGGGGGGCTGAACGAGCAGTACTTC
14	few	TRBV6-5	TRBJ2-7	TRBD1	CASSPGTGFFEQYF	TGTGCCAGCAGTCCGGGGACAGGGTTTTTCGAGCAGTACTTC
14	.	TRBV2	TRBJ1-2	TRBD1	CANRGTGVIYGYTF	TGTGCCAATCGGGGGACAGGGGTAATCTATGGCTACACCTTC
17	.	TRBV13	TRBJ2-7	TRBD2	CASSQGTSGRGTDEQYF	TGTGCCAGCAGCCAAGGGACTAGCGGGAGGGGGACGGACGAGCAGTACTTC
16	once	TRBV6-1	TRBJ2-1	.	CASSEVTSYPHNEQFF	TGTGCCAGCAGTGAAGTAACTAGTTATCCCCACAATGAGCAGTTCTTC
16	.	TRBV27	TRBJ1-5	.	CASSLSYRVGNQPQHF	TGTGCCAGCAGTTTATCCTACAGGGTAGGCAATCAGCCCCAGCATTTT
15	.	TRBV5-6	TRBJ1-4	.	CASSLSGALNEKLFF	TGTGCCAGCAGTTTGTCAGGGGCCCTTAATGAAAAACTGTTTTTT
16	.	TRBV27	TRBJ1-4	TRBD1	CASSDAPGQINEKLFF	TGTGCCAGCAGCGATGCCCCGGGACAGATTAATGAAAAACTGTTTTTT
13	.	TRBV10-3	TRBJ2-7	TRBD2	CASRLAGDLEQYF	TGTGCCAGCCGACTAGCGGGGGACCTCGAGCAGTACTTC
12	.	TRBV29-1	TRBJ2-7	.	CSVAASSYEQYF	TGCAGCGTTGCCGCTTCATCCTACGAGCAGTACTTC